One sample yielded the 10 T cell receptor beta chains listed below, sequenced in a study of OX40 agonist ivuxolimab in advanced cancers. Produced via immunoSEQ multiplex PCR; TCRdb's table is partial and in-frame only. The profile shows over 35,000 clones, about 79% of them singletons. The sample in question was CD4+ or CD8+ T cells sorted from blood, obtained in a trial of the OX40 agonist ivuxolimab. Receptors originate from an adult with an advanced solid tumor such as melanoma, head and neck, liver or kidney cancer.

The rearrangement joins TRBV5-6 to TRBJ2-7; D unresolved. Trimming cost V 2 bases and J 7 bases, with 10 bases left between them. CDR3 size: 12 residues. Germline CDR1 SGHDT, CDR2 YYEEEE. CDR3 sequence reads: CASSFGSGEQYF. For the CDR3, the DNA is TGTGCCAGCAGCTTTGGTTCTGGGGAGCAGTACTTC.

Only one count was recorded for this clone. The same CDR3 is also encoded by other DNA sequences in this sample. This chain links TRBV5-4 with TRBJ1-2; D remains ambiguous. Trimming left V 8 bases short and J 5 bases short, with 13 bases between. Germline loops: CDR1 SGHNT, CDR2 YYREEE (reference sequence). The length of the CDR3 is 12 residues. CDR3 DNA sequence: TGTGCCAGTAGCGCCGCAGGATATGGCTACACCTTC. Protein: CASSAAGYGYTF. Using reference TRBV5-4 and TRBJ1-2 for the parts outside the CDR3, the full variable domain is ETGVTQSPTHLIKTRGQQVTLRCSSQSGHNTVSWYQQALGQGPQFIFQYYREEENGRGNFPPRFSGLQFPNYSSELNVNALELDDSALYLCASSAAGYGYTFGSGTRLTVV.

V gene TRBV19 combines with J gene TRBJ1-5; 10 bases map to TRBD1. The ends lost 6 bases at V and 2 bases at J; junction bases unmatched: 10. CDR1 is LNHDA and CDR2 is SQIVND in the germline V gene (reference sequence). The CDR3 totals 17 residues. DNA of the CDR3: TGTGCCAGTAGAGGGGACAGGGGCTTGGCGGGCAATCAGCCCCAGCATTTT. Protein: CASRGDRGLAGNQPQHF.

J is TRBJ1-1 and V is TRBV30; the D is unclear. The CDR3 consists of 13 residues. Trimming took off 7 bases at V and 0 bases at J, with 12 bases between the two ends. CDR1 is GTSNPN and CDR2 is SVGIG in the germline V gene (reference sequence). Here the CDR3 reads CASRTGLNTEAFF. In DNA, the CDR3 is TGTGCCTCCCGGACGGGCTTGAACACTGAAGCTTTCTTT.

V gene TRBV5-3 combines with J gene TRBJ1-5, with D unclear. TRBV5-3 is placed among ORFs of uncertain function. The CDR3 runs 14 residues. Trimming cost V 0 bases and J 4 bases, with 8 bases left between them. This CDR3 reads CARSLAAVNQPQHF. As DNA, the CDR3 is TGTGCCAGAAGCTTGGCGGCGGTTAATCAGCCCCAGCATTTT.

This sequence joins TRBV12-5 and TRBJ1-1, with unresolved D. V was shortened by 5 bases and J by 3 bases, with 7 bases between the two germline ends. The CDR3 contains 12 residues. Germline V gene sequence: CDR1 LGHNT, CDR2 FRNRAP. CDR3 amino acids: CASGLDYTEAFF. In DNA form, the CDR3 reads TGTGCTAGTGGTCTTGATTACACTGAAGCTTTCTTT. Full variable domain (remainder filled in from reference TRBV12-5 and TRBJ1-1): DARVTQTPRHKVTEMGQEVTMRCQPILGHNTVFWYRQTMMQGLELLAYFRNRAPLDDSGMPKDRFSAEMPDATLATLKIQPSEPRDSAVYFCASGLDYTEAFFGQGTRLTVV.

The chain uses TRBV19 and TRBJ2-7, with D perhaps matching TRBD2 (5 bases). The CDR3 covers 17 residues. The V and J ends lost 2 bases and 2 bases respectively, with 19 bases between them. The germline V gene has CDR1 LNHDA and CDR2 SQIVND (reference sequence). The CDR3 nucleotides read TGTGCCAGTAGTATAACTGGGCGGGCGGCGTGGGCCTACGAGCAGTACTTC. It translates to CASSITGRAAWAYEQYF.

The gene calls are TRBV30 and TRBJ2-1, with D perhaps TRBD1 (6 bases). Germline V lookup: CDR1 GTSNPN, CDR2 SVGIG (reference sequence). Between the trimmed V and J ends, which lost 1 base and 4 bases, there was a span of 8 bases. This CDR3 spans 13 amino acids. CDR3 nucleotide sequence: TGTGCCTGGAGTGAGGGGGTTTACAATGAGCAGTTCTTC. Translating gives CAWSEGVYNEQFF.

On this clone itself: At one end the junction does not follow the germline gene, possibly because of a read error. The J gene is TRBJ1-1, the V gene TRBV25-1, with a possible D match to TRBD1 (5 bases). From germline, CDR1 is MGHDK and CDR2 SYGVNS. CDR3 length: 13 amino acids. CDR3 in amino acids: CAGSATVTAEAFF. CDR3 coding DNA: TGTGCCGGCAGCGCGACCGTGACAGCTGAAGCTTTCTTT.

V is TRBV6-5 and J is TRBJ1-5; TRBD1 might be the D (5 bases). V lost 5 bases and J lost 6, with 17 bases in between. The CDR3 totals 15 residues. Germline V CDR1 and CDR2: MNHEY, SVGAGI. CDR3 coding DNA: TGTGCCAGCAGTAGGACTTTGGAAAGGGGTCAGCCCCAGCATTTT. This encodes CASSRTLERGQPQHF.